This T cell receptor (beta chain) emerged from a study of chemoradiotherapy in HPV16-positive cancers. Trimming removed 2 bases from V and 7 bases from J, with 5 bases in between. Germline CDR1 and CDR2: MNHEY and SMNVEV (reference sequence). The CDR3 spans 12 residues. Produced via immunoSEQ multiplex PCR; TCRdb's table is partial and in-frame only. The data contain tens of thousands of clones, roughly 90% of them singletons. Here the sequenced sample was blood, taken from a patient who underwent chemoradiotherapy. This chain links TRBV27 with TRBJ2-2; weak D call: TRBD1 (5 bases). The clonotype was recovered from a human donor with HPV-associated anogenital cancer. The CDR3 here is CASSLRGGELFF. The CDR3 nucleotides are TGTGCCAGCAGTTTAAGGGGCGGGGAGCTGTTTTTT.